This record concerns one TCR beta chain sequence. Positively selected for CCR7, the CD45RO-negative cells used as naive CD8 cells excluded terminally differentiated effector memory CD45RA+ cells. HIV-negative, healthy adults without recent acute infections or vaccinations were the donors. V lost 5 bases and J 0 bases, leaving 14 bases between the germline ends. Germline V lookup: CDR1 SEHNR, CDR2 FQNEAQ (reference sequence). This CDR3 has 15 residues. The data were taken from a study of shared clonotypes between healthy human individuals. At the level of the study: Serving as donors were two women and a few men, whose ages spanned 18 to 49. Three plates each covered CD4 naive and memory; CD8 naive two, CD8 memory one.

This table comes from immunoSEQ multiplex PCR, and its TCRdb copy is limited to in-frame clones, with some not included. Of some 2,000,000 clones in the sample, about 95% were seen once. The origin of this receptor is a man aged 18 to 30 in good health. Sequencing input: naive CD8+ T cells sorted from blood. The rearrangement joins TRBV7-9 to TRBJ2-7; weak D call: TRBD1 (7 bases). The CDR3: CASSPEGAFSYEQYF. DNA for the CDR3: TGTGCCAGCAGCCCGGAGGGGGCCTTCTCCTACGAGCAGTACTTC.